The 28 T cell receptor beta chains presented below share a single source sample, sequenced in a study of blood T cell repertoires in COVID-19. The repertoire was sequenced with immunoSEQ multiplex PCR; TCRdb's copy has only in-frame clones and lacks some. The sample lists approximately 70,000 clones; 85% to 95% were seen once. The sequenced material came from peripheral blood. These receptors all stem from a woman between 55 and 75 years old with active COVID-19.

The DNA of the CDR3 is TGTGCCAGCAGTTCCCTTGGGGGGGGCATTACGAGAGGCTACACCTTC. As protein: CASSSLGGGITRGYTF. This chain connects TRBV28 to TRBJ1-2; a possible D gene is TRBD1 (6 bases). V shed 4 bases and J shed 8 bases, with 23 bases lying between them. Germline V CDR1 and CDR2: MDHEN, SYDVKM. This CDR3 has 16 amino acids.

This chain uses TRBV6-5 with TRBJ1-1; D remains unclear. The CDR3 length is 14 residues. Germline CDR1 reads MNHEY; CDR2 reads SVGAGI. V lost 7 bases and J 4 bases, leaving 16 bases between the germline ends. CDR3 sequence: CASTPSRGGTEAFF. The CDR3 nucleotides are TGTGCCAGCACCCCTTCCAGAGGCGGCACTGAAGCTTTCTTT.

The CDR3 is CASVWLRNSGNTIYF. The CDR3 coding sequence is TGTGCCAGCGTATGGCTGAGGAACTCTGGAAACACCATATATTTT. The chain recombines TRBV6-5 with TRBJ1-3; D remains unclear. The CDR3 extends over 15 amino acids. Between the trimmed V and J ends, which lost 8 bases and 0 bases, there was a span of 14 bases. Germline loops: CDR1 MNHEY, CDR2 SVGAGI.

The rearrangement joins TRBV19 to TRBJ1-5; D perhaps matches TRBD1 (5 bases). V was trimmed by 3 bases and J by 6 bases, leaving 21 bases between them. Germline V gene sequence: CDR1 LNHDA, CDR2 SQIVND (reference sequence). The CDR3 has 17 amino acids. Written as DNA, the CDR3 is TGTGCCAGTAGTATCCTAACCTCCGGGGGGTTGGGTCAGCCCCAGCATTTT. Protein sequence: CASSILTSGGLGQPQHF.

The chain links TRBV30 to TRBJ2-7; 11 nucleotides agree with TRBD2. Germline-derived CDR1 and CDR2 are GTSNPN and SVGIG (reference sequence). V dropped 1 base and J dropped 0; count of bases not matched to a gene: 8. This CDR3 has 17 amino acids. CDR3 residues: CAWSAPRTSGLSYEQYF. CDR3 nucleotide sequence: TGTGCCTGGAGTGCCCCCCGGACTAGCGGGCTCTCCTACGAGCAGTACTTC.

The V and J genes are TRBV21-1 and TRBJ2-7; no DNA check was done on the table's D call, TRBD2. TRBV21-1 is labeled a pseudogene. The CDR3 length is 13 residues. CDR3 sequence (DNA): TGTGCCAGCAGCAAAGCGCGAGCCTACGAGCAGTACTTC. Protein: CASSKARAYEQYF.

The count of this clone is one. The chain employs TRBV11-3 and TRBJ2-3; D uncertain. The germline gives CDR1 SGHNT, CDR2 YENEEA. The V end was cut by 4 bases, the J end by 3 bases, with 8 bases between. The CDR3 spans 13 residues. The DNA for the CDR3 is TGTGCCAGCAGCTCGTACGGGACAGATACGCAGTATTTT. Translating it yields CASSSYGTDTQYF.

This clone was seen only once. The chain couples TRBV5-1 to TRBJ2-3; 13 nucleotides match TRBD2. V was pared by 6 bases and J by 6 bases, with 13 bases of the junction left unmatched. The CDR3 is made up of 17 amino acids. Germline V gives CDR1 SGHRS, CDR2 YFSETQ. In DNA form, the CDR3 reads TGCGCCAGCACCGGGGGGACTAGCGGGGACCCACGGGATACGCAGTATTTT. Translation: CASTGGTSGDPRDTQYF.

This clone was seen more than once but under ten times. The identical CDR3 is also encoded by other nucleotide sequences in the sample. The V call is TRBV5-1, the J call TRBJ2-2; TRBD2 aligns across 11 bases. CDR3 size: 17 residues. Germline loops: CDR1 SGHRS, CDR2 YFSETQ. V shed 2 bases, J shed 1 base, and the junction held 4 bases outside the gene matches. This CDR3 reads CASSFSGTSGNTGELFF. Written as DNA, the CDR3 is TGCGCCAGCAGCTTCTCCGGGACTAGCGGGAACACCGGGGAGCTGTTTTTT.

The V call is TRBV5-1, the J call TRBJ1-1; no definite D call. This CDR3 has 13 residues. V shed 0 bases and J shed 6 bases, with 9 bases lying between them. Germline CDR1 is SGHRS and CDR2 is YFSETQ. CDR3 nucleotides: TGCGCCAGCAGCTTGGGCCAGGACTCTGAAGCTTTCTTT. Protein sequence: CASSLGQDSEAFF.

The chain recombines TRBV30 with TRBJ2-1; unclear D gene. Germline assignment: CDR1 GTSNPN and CDR2 SVGIG (reference sequence). The V and J ends lost 3 bases and 15 bases respectively, with 9 bases between them. This CDR3 has 9 residues. The CDR3: CAWSPPRFF. CDR3 bases: TGTGCCTGGAGCCCCCCCCGGTTCTTC.

J is TRBJ2-7 and V is TRBV6-2 or TRBV6-3; 7 nucleotides agree with TRBD1. Germline trimming cut 6 bases from V and 2 bases from J; bases unmatched to any gene: 7. CDR1 and CDR2 from the germline V gene are MNHEY and SVGEGT. There are 14 residues in the CDR3. CDR3 sequence (DNA): TGTGCCAGCAGCCGGCCCGGGACAGCCTACGAGCAGTACTTC. As protein: CASSRPGTAYEQYF.

The chain couples TRBV4-2 to TRBJ2-7; 7 nucleotides line up with TRBD2. This CDR3 is 14 amino acids long. From germline, CDR1 is LGHNA and CDR2 YNFKEQ. The junction had 4 bases not matched to a gene; V was cut back by 3 bases and J by 2 bases. The CDR3 here is CASSHQGGTYEQYF. For the CDR3, the DNA is TGTGCCAGCAGCCACCAGGGAGGGACCTACGAGCAGTACTTC.

The chain combines TRBV18 with TRBJ2-7, with 9 bases identical to TRBD2. Germline V gene data show CDR1 as KGHSH and CDR2 as LQKENI. The CDR3 loop spans 14 amino acids. J lost 0 bases, V lost 3 bases, and 0 bases had no gene match. The CDR3 is CASSPSGSSYEQYF. The CDR3 bases are TGTGCCAGCTCACCTAGCGGGAGCTCCTACGAGCAGTACTTC.

This chain uses TRBV10-2 with TRBJ2-3; D ambiguous. The CDR3 runs to 15 residues. The germline V gene encodes CDR1 WSHSY and CDR2 SAAADI. V was shortened by 2 bases and J by 1 base, with 10 bases between the two germline ends. CDR3 nucleotide sequence: TGCGCCAGCAGTGAGAAACGCCGAGGCACAGATACGCAGTATTTT. Protein sequence: CASSEKRRGTDTQYF.

The chain has TRBV4-1 and TRBJ2-1, with a tentative D call TRBD1 (5 bases). The CDR3 length is 14 residues. The germline V gene has CDR1 MGHRA and CDR2 YSYEKL. Trimming removed 1 base at V and 5 bases at J, with 9 bases between. The CDR3 DNA is TGCGCCAGCAGCCAAGTATCACAGGACAATGAGCAGTTCTTC. Protein: CASSQVSQDNEQFF.

The rearrangement uses TRBV7-8 and TRBJ2-1, with a weak D call TRBD1 (6 bases). The CDR3 sequence is 13 residues long. CDR1 is SGHVS and CDR2 is FQNEAQ in the germline V gene. Trimming took 10 bases from V and 1 from J, leaving 11 bases between them. CDR3 sequence: CAIAGTSYNEQFF. CDR3 nucleotides: TGTGCCATCGCAGGGACATCCTACAATGAGCAGTTCTTC. The full variable domain, its missing parts supplied by reference TRBV7-8 and TRBJ2-1, is GAGVSQSPRYKVAKRGQDVALRCDPISGHVSLFWYQQALGQGPEFLTYFQNEAQLDKSGLPSDRFFAERPEGSVSTLKIQRTQQEDSAVYLCAIAGTSYNEQFFGPGTRLTVL.

The chain has TRBV10-3 and TRBJ2-7; 9 positions match TRBD2. Trimming removed 7 bases from V and 3 bases from J; junction bases left unmatched: 13. From germline, CDR1 is ENHRY and CDR2 SYGVKD. The CDR3 length is 16 residues. DNA for the CDR3: TGTGCCATCAATGTTGGGAGTAGCGGGAGATTCTACGAGCAGTACTTC. This codes for CAINVGSSGRFYEQYF.

The rearrangement uses TRBV19 and TRBJ1-1; D gene uncertain. Germline CDR1 LNHDA, CDR2 SQIVND (reference sequence). This CDR3 is built from 11 residues. Trimming shortened V by 3 bases and J by 8 bases, and 7 bases separated the two germline ends. CDR3 nucleotide sequence: TGTGCCAGTAGTATGCCCAGGGAAGCTTTCTTT. Translated: CASSMPREAFF.

J is TRBJ2-1 and V is TRBV2, with TRBD2 matching over 7 bases. The germline V gene has CDR1 SNHLY and CDR2 FYNNEI. The CDR3 has 14 amino acids. Trimming took 2 bases from V and 8 from J; bases not matched to a gene: 6. The CDR3 loop is CASSESLGRDEQFF. CDR3 coding DNA: TGTGCCAGCAGTGAATCTCTAGGGAGGGATGAGCAGTTCTTC.

The chain employs TRBV12-3 or TRBV12-4 and TRBJ2-1, with a weak D call TRBD2 (6 bases). V lost 6 bases to trimming and J lost 9 bases, with 12 bases between them. There are 12 residues in the CDR3. The CDR3 DNA is TGTGCCAGCAGCTCACTAGCTACTGAGCAGTTCTTC. Translated: CASSSLATEQFF.

The chain uses TRBV5-1 and TRBJ1-1; the match to TRBD1 covers 10 bases. CDR3 size: 18 residues. Germline assignment: CDR1 SGHRS and CDR2 YFSETQ. With 4 bases clipped from V and 5 bases from J, the junction kept 17 bases outside the gene matches. The CDR3 reads CASSPGQGTGLGRTEAFF. CDR3 DNA: TGCGCCAGCAGCCCGGGACAGGGGACGGGGTTGGGGAGAACTGAAGCTTTCTTT. The full variable domain, rest sourced from reference TRBV5-1 and TRBJ1-1, is KAGVTQTPRYLIKTRGQQVTLSCSPISGHRSVSWYQQTPGQGLQFLFEYFSETQRNKGNFPGRFSGRQFSNSRSEMNVSTLELGDSALYLCASSPGQGTGLGRTEAFFGQGTRLTVV.

This clone has only one observation. The chain carries TRBV27 and TRBJ1-6; 10 nucleotides line up with TRBD1. CDR1 is MNHEY and CDR2 is SMNVEV in the germline V gene (reference sequence). This CDR3 has 19 residues. J was trimmed by 6 bases and V by 4 bases; bases with no gene match: 15. As DNA, the CDR3 is TGTGCCAGCAGTTCCCACCTATTTGGAGGGACAGGGGTTAATTCACCCCTCCACTTT. Amino acid sequence: CASSSHLFGGTGVNSPLHF.

The chain is built from TRBV19 and TRBJ1-5; D gene ambiguous. The CDR3 runs 15 residues. The V gene lost 3 bases and the J gene lost 3 bases, with 12 bases spanning the gap. The V gene's germline CDR1 is LNHDA and CDR2 SQIVND (reference sequence). The CDR3, as DNA: TGTGCCAGTAGTATTGGGAGACTTAACAATCAGCCCCAGCATTTT. The encoded protein is CASSIGRLNNQPQHF.

The rearrangement links TRBV29-1 to TRBJ1-1; 7 bases match TRBD1. V lost 2 bases to trimming and J lost 6 bases; unmatched junction nucleotides: 6. This CDR3 has 13 amino acids. CDR1 and CDR2 (germline): SQVTM, ANQGSEA. CDR3 nucleotide sequence: TGCAGCGTTGAAAGCTATCAGGGGGCTGAAGCTTTCTTT. The encoded protein is CSVESYQGAEAFF.

This sequence joins TRBV11-2 and TRBJ2-3; 11 nucleotides line up with TRBD2. Germline V gene lookup returns CDR1 SGHAT and CDR2 FQNNGV. The ends lost 3 bases at V and 3 bases at J; junction bases unmatched: 5. The CDR3 runs to 16 residues. CDR3 in amino acids: CASSFVLAGVTDTQYF. The CDR3, as DNA: TGTGCCAGCAGCTTCGTACTAGCGGGAGTTACAGATACGCAGTATTTT.

Regarding this clone: The junction shows a germline mismatch at one end, possibly a read error. The chain recombines TRBV9 with TRBJ1-5, with D possibly being TRBD1 (6 bases). Germline V gene data show CDR1 as SGDLS and CDR2 as YYNGEE. The CDR3 is made up of 14 amino acids. The CDR3 here is CARSGGGGGQPQHF. CDR3 DNA: TGTGCCCGCAGCGGGGGGGGCGGGGGGCAGCCCCAGCATTTT.

Only one count was recorded for this clone. The rearrangement joins TRBV7-6 to TRBJ2-5; D is uncertain. The germline V gene has CDR1 SGHVS and CDR2 FNYEAQ. CDR3 length: 13 amino acids. V was shortened by 4 bases and J by 4 bases, with 10 bases between the two germline ends. Written as DNA, the CDR3 is TGTGCCAGCAGCTCCAGCGAATCAGAGACCCAGTACTTC. Translated, it gives CASSSSESETQYF. Full variable domain (outside the CDR3, taken from reference TRBV7-6 and TRBJ2-5): GAGVSQSPRYKVTKRGQDVALRCDPISGHVSLYWYRQALGQGPEFLTYFNYEAQQDKSGLPNDRFSAERPEGSISTLTIQRTEQRDSAMYRCASSSSESETQYFGPGTRLLVL.